This T cell receptor (beta chain) was recovered during a study of blood T cell repertoires in COVID-19. Study overall: Sites across the United States, Italy and Spain contributed samples from acute and convalescent COVID-19.

Repertoires were generated with immunoSEQ multiplex PCR, while TCRdb's copy carries only in-frame clones and drops some. The top ten hold about 1.8% of the sample, which has about 150,000 clones, about 73% seen once. Germline V gene data show CDR1 as SGHDN and CDR2 as FVKESK. V lost 0 bases, J lost 2 bases, and 13 bases lay in between. CDR3 size: 16 residues. The clonotype originates from a man older than 75 with acute or convalescent COVID-19. What was sequenced was peripheral blood. The rearrangement links TRBV14 to TRBJ1-1, with D hard to call. The CDR3 is CASSQDLRYTNTEAFF. Here the CDR3 DNA reads TGTGCCAGCAGCCAAGATCTGCGCTATACCAACACTGAAGCTTTCTTT.